One sample yielded the 31 T cell receptor beta chains listed below, sequenced in a study of multiple sclerosis patients with progressive multifocal leukoencephalopathy. This sample's time point: before natalizumab initiation. Using immunoSEQ multiplex PCR, the repertoire was profiled, and TCRdb retains in-frame clones only, with some absent. This sample has some 30,000 clones, with almost 95% found just once. The specimen was PBMCs. These TCRs come from a man aged 25 to 40 with multiple sclerosis.

The gene calls are TRBV19 and TRBJ2-3, with 10 bases matching TRBD2. Trimming cost V 5 bases and J 3 bases; bases outside gene matches: 11. CDR3 length equals 17 residues. The germline V gene encodes CDR1 LNHDA and CDR2 SQIVND (reference sequence). The CDR3 DNA reads as TGTGCCAGTAGTGTCTTGACTAGCGGGCGCTCAACAGATACGCAGTATTTT. The encoded protein is CASSVLTSGRSTDTQYF.

The chain employs TRBV11-2 and TRBJ2-7; no clear D. The CDR3 is 15 residues long. CDR1 and CDR2 from the germline V gene are SGHAT and FQNNGV. The germline V and J ends were trimmed by 5 bases and 0 bases, with 14 bases remaining between them. In nucleotides, the CDR3 is TGTGCCAGCAGCCAACCCCCAAGGAGCTCCTACGAGCAGTACTTC. Translating gives CASSQPPRSSYEQYF.

This chain links TRBV30 with TRBJ1-5; no reliable D call. CDR3 length: 13 residues. With 7 bases removed from V and 0 bases from J, the gap between germline ends came to 10 bases. Germline assignment: CDR1 GTSNPN and CDR2 SVGIG (reference sequence). The CDR3 here is CASGRDSNQPQHF. The CDR3 DNA follows: TGTGCCTCTGGTAGGGATAGCAATCAGCCCCAGCATTTT.

V and J are TRBV6-5 and TRBJ2-7, with 9 bases matching TRBD1. Germline V gene lookup returns CDR1 MNHEY and CDR2 SVGAGI. The CDR3 contains 13 residues. Germline trimming cut 4 bases from V and 4 bases from J; bases unmatched to any gene: 2. The CDR3: CASSLGQGYEQYV. Written as DNA, the CDR3 is TGTGCCAGCAGTTTGGGACAGGGTTACGAGCAGTACGTC.

The V gene is TRBV30, the J gene TRBJ1-6; no reliable D call. The V gene lost 0 bases and the J gene lost 9 bases, with 9 bases spanning the gap. This CDR3 spans 13 amino acids. Germline V lookup: CDR1 GTSNPN, CDR2 SVGIG (reference sequence). The CDR3 DNA reads TGTGCCTGGAGTGTACGGAGGGCTTCACCCCTCCACTTT. Translated, it gives CAWSVRRASPLHF.

The chain links TRBV27 to TRBJ2-2, with 10 positions matching TRBD2. CDR3 length: 14 residues. Germline assignment: CDR1 MNHEY and CDR2 SMNVEV (reference sequence). The V gene end was trimmed by 5 bases and the J gene end by 8 bases; junction bases not matched to a gene: 5. The CDR3 DNA sequence: TGTGCCAGCAGTCGAGCGGGAGGGGGAGGGGAGCTGTTTTTT. Its protein is CASSRAGGGGELFF.

By share of the sample, this clone is large. Other nucleotide sequences in the sample specify the same CDR3. The chain recombines TRBV5-6 with TRBJ1-5; D uncertain. Trimming removed 2 bases at V and 0 bases at J, with 12 bases between. The germline gives CDR1 SGHDT, CDR2 YYEEEE. This CDR3 region has 16 residues. In DNA form, the CDR3 reads TGTGCCAGCAGCTTCGGCTCGACCTATAGCAATCAGCCCCAGCATTTT. Its translation: CASSFGSTYSNQPQHF.

The chain is built from TRBV5-8 and TRBJ1-1, with D possibly being TRBD1 (5 bases). This CDR3 spans 9 amino acids. CDR1 and CDR2 from the germline V gene are SGHTS and YDEGEE. The CDR3 protein is CGIREAAFF. The DNA of the CDR3 is TGTGGGATCAGGGAGGCAGCTTTCTTT.

The chain uses TRBV7-9 and TRBJ2-5; 12 positions match TRBD1. This CDR3 is built from 16 residues. Germline CDR1 and CDR2: SEHNR and FQNEAQ (reference sequence). V lost 5 bases to trimming and J lost 4 bases; unmatched junction nucleotides: 8. The CDR3 is CASSVRDRGLGETQYF. The CDR3 DNA is TGTGCCAGCAGCGTCCGGGACAGGGGGCTGGGAGAGACCCAGTACTTC.

This sequence joins TRBV19 and TRBJ1-2, with TRBD1 matching over 8 bases. The CDR3 contains 14 residues. CDR1 and CDR2 from the germline V gene are LNHDA and SQIVND (reference sequence). J lost 3 bases, V lost 7 bases, and 7 bases had no gene match. The CDR3 nucleotides are TGTGCCAGTAATCCCGGACAGGGCTACTATGGCTACACCTTC. This codes for CASNPGQGYYGYTF.

The rearrangement links TRBV5-1 to TRBJ2-1, with TRBD2 matching over 7 bases. Germline loops: CDR1 SGHRS, CDR2 YFSETQ. V lost 1 base, J lost 10 bases, and 14 bases stayed unmatched. The CDR3 has 16 residues. For the CDR3, the DNA is TGCGCCAGCAGCTTGAGTGGCGGGAGCCTCTCGGGGGAGCAGTTCTTC. Residues: CASSLSGGSLSGEQFF.

The CDR3 reads CASTGPTDGRQPGELFF. CDR3 bases: TGTGCCAGCACCGGGCCAACCGACGGGAGACAACCCGGGGAGCTGTTTTTT. The chain employs TRBV18 and TRBJ2-2; tentatively, D is TRBD2 (6 bases). The V gene's germline CDR1 is KGHSH and CDR2 LQKENI. The V and J ends lost 8 bases and 6 bases respectively, with 25 bases between them. This CDR3 has 17 amino acids.

In this sample, this clone turned up once. Other DNA variants within this sample encode the same CDR3. This chain joins TRBV12-5 and TRBJ1-4, with D possibly matching TRBD1 (5 bases). Germline CDR1 reads LGHNT; CDR2 reads FRNRAP. V was shortened by 5 bases and J by 8 bases, with 15 bases between the two germline ends. The CDR3 covers 14 residues. The CDR3, as DNA: TGTGCTAGTGGTACCGGGACTGCCGACGAAAAACTGTTTTTT. It encodes CASGTGTADEKLFF.

V is TRBV4-3 and J is TRBJ1-1; no clear D. V was trimmed by 3 bases and J by 0 bases, leaving 17 bases between them. Looked up from germline, CDR1 is LGHNA and CDR2 is YSLEER. The CDR3 contains 17 residues. The CDR3 sequence is CASSHRSWAGMNTEAFF. DNA for the CDR3: TGCGCCAGCAGCCATCGTTCCTGGGCAGGCATGAACACTGAAGCTTTCTTT.

The chain uses TRBV6-5 and TRBJ1-1; D gene uncertain. The CDR3 is made up of 11 amino acids. Germline CDR1 and CDR2: MNHEY and SVGAGI. The V and J ends lost 8 bases and 1 base respectively, with 5 bases between them. The CDR3, as DNA: TGTGCCAGCCTAGGGAACACTGAAGCTTTCTTT. Protein sequence: CASLGNTEAFF.

V gene TRBV11-2 combines with J gene TRBJ2-7; D is possibly TRBD2 (5 bases). CDR3 length: 11 residues. Germline values: CDR1 SGHAT, CDR2 FQNNGV. Trimming cost V 6 bases and J 7 bases, with 10 bases left between them. As DNA, the CDR3 is TGTGCCAGCAGGCGGGTGGGAGAGCAGTACTTC. This gives the protein CASRRVGEQYF. Supplemented by reference TRBV11-2 and TRBJ2-7, the full variable domain reads EAGVAQSPRYKIIEKRQSVAFWCNPISGHATLYWYQQILGQGPKLLIQFQNNGVVDDSQLPKDRFSAERLKGVDSTLKIQPAKLEDSAVYLCASRRVGEQYFGPGTRLTVT.

The CDR3 nucleotides are TGCGCCAGCAGCTTGCGGGGATTGAGAGAGGGGGCTGGAAACACCATATATTTT. Amino acid sequence: CASSLRGLREGAGNTIYF. The genes are TRBV5-1 and TRBJ1-3; maybe TRBD1 (6 bases). This CDR3 has 18 amino acids. V lost 1 base, J lost 2 bases, and 19 bases lay in between. Germline V gene sequence: CDR1 SGHRS, CDR2 YFSETQ.

The genes are TRBV11-3 and TRBJ2-7; D is possibly TRBD2 (5 bases). Per the germline V gene, CDR1 is SGHNT and CDR2 is YENEEA. CDR3 length equals 13 residues. V was clipped by 2 bases and J by 3 bases, with 8 bases between them. The CDR3 protein is CASSLNAGYEQYV. The CDR3 DNA is TGTGCCAGCAGCTTAAATGCGGGCTACGAGCAGTACGTC.

The chain carries TRBV6-5 and TRBJ1-3, with D maybe TRBD1 (5 bases). Between the trimmed V and J ends, which lost 4 bases and 8 bases, there was a span of 18 bases. CDR1 and CDR2 from the germline V gene are MNHEY and SVGAGI. The CDR3 is made up of 15 amino acids. In nucleotides, the CDR3 is TGTGCCAGCAGTTTCACAACCGGACGAGGGGACACCATATATTTT. This translates into CASSFTTGRGDTIYF.

This chain connects TRBV7-6 to TRBJ2-2; D ambiguous. Germline CDR1 is SGHVS and CDR2 is FNYEAQ. The CDR3 is 15 residues long. V lost 2 bases and J 3 bases, leaving 10 bases between the germline ends. The DNA for the CDR3 is TGTGCCAGCAGCTTAAATTTCGCGGACACCGGGGAGCTGTTTTTT. This gives the protein CASSLNFADTGELFF.

The chain combines TRBV7-2 with TRBJ2-5; 11 nucleotides line up with TRBD2. Germline CDR1 and CDR2: SGHTA and FQGNSA. The J segment lost 4 bases and the V segment lost 5 bases, leaving 6 bases of the junction unmatched. The CDR3 has 15 amino acids. CDR3 sequence reads: CASSRRSGRVETQYF. CDR3 DNA: TGTGCCAGCAGCCGACGTAGCGGGAGGGTAGAGACCCAGTACTTC.

V is TRBV4-3 and J is TRBJ1-2, with 10 bases that match TRBD1. Germline V gene data show CDR1 as LGHNA and CDR2 as YSLEER. J gave up 7 bases and V 0 bases, and 11 bases lay outside the gene matches. CDR3 length: 17 amino acids. This chain's CDR3 is CASSQDLGTGAIAGYTF. The CDR3, as DNA: TGCGCCAGCAGCCAAGATCTTGGGACAGGGGCGATTGCTGGCTACACCTTC.

This clone has a single count. The chain couples TRBV7-9 to TRBJ2-3; 7 nucleotides align to TRBD2. The CDR3 loop spans 14 amino acids. The germline CDR1 and CDR2 sequences are SEHNR and FQNEAQ (reference sequence). Trimming removed 7 bases from V and 3 bases from J; junction bases left unmatched: 7. CDR3 sequence reads: CASTGRKGTDTQYF. The CDR3 nucleotides are TGTGCCAGCACCGGGAGGAAGGGGACAGATACGCAGTATTTT.

This chain links TRBV7-2 with TRBJ1-4; D is ambiguous. Between the trimmed V and J ends, which lost 1 base and 8 bases, there was a span of 5 bases. CDR1 and CDR2 (germline): SGHTA, FQGNSA. The CDR3 runs to 12 residues. The CDR3 sequence: CASSLGLEKLFF. The CDR3 coding sequence is TGTGCCAGCAGCTTAGGATTGGAAAAACTGTTTTTT.

This chain links TRBV7-9 with TRBJ1-3; the D is unclear. The V end was cut by 1 base, the J end by 0 bases, with 4 bases between. Germline CDR1 is SEHNR and CDR2 is FQNEAQ (reference sequence). This CDR3 comprises 14 residues. Here the CDR3 reads CASSLGRSGNTIYF. DNA of the CDR3: TGTGCCAGCAGCTTAGGCCGCTCTGGAAACACCATATATTTT.

This rearrangement joins TRBV4-1 to TRBJ2-3, with 11 bases matching TRBD2. Trimming took 0 bases from V and 4 from J; bases not matched to a gene: 15. Germline V gives CDR1 MGHRA, CDR2 YSYEKL. The CDR3 has 20 residues. This CDR3 is CASSQDSPALAGAPADTQYF. In DNA form, the CDR3 reads TGCGCCAGCAGCCAAGACTCCCCAGCACTAGCGGGAGCCCCGGCAGATACGCAGTATTTT.

V is TRBV5-8 and J is TRBJ2-2; D gene unclear. CDR3 length equals 15 residues. CDR1 is SGHTS and CDR2 is YDEGEE in the germline V gene. V was shortened by 2 bases and J by 1 base, with 9 bases between the two germline ends. The CDR3 DNA sequence: TGTGCCAGCAGCTTTTCCGGGTGGAACACCGGGGAGCTGTTTTTT. It encodes CASSFSGWNTGELFF.

Turning to this clone: The sample contains more than one DNA sequence encoding this CDR3. The chain carries TRBV6-5 and TRBJ2-1; D is unresolved. Looked up from germline, CDR1 is MNHEY and CDR2 is SVGAGI. V was shortened by 2 bases and J by 8 bases, with 16 bases between the two germline ends. The CDR3 has 15 residues. The CDR3 here is CASSYRYTGAHEQFF. CDR3 DNA sequence: TGTGCCAGCAGTTACCGTTACACGGGCGCCCATGAGCAGTTCTTC.

The chain uses TRBV11-2 and TRBJ2-1; 7 bases align to TRBD2. The CDR3 sequence is 14 residues long. Germline V gene data show CDR1 as SGHAT and CDR2 as FQNNGV. Trimming took 4 bases from V and 12 from J; bases not matched to a gene: 12. CDR3 bases: TGTGCCAGCAGCTCTCCCCTTTATCGGGGGGTGCAGTTCTTC. It is translated as CASSSPLYRGVQFF.

The V gene is TRBV4-1, the J gene TRBJ2-2, with D possibly matching TRBD2 (5 bases). From germline, CDR1 is MGHRA and CDR2 YSYEKL. The length of the CDR3 is 16 residues. Deletions cut 2 bases from V and 5 bases from J, with 15 bases between. Here the CDR3 DNA reads TGCGCCAGCAGCCAACGTCTCGGGGAGCCAACCGGGGAGCTGTTTTTT. This translates into CASSQRLGEPTGELFF.

This clone was detected once. V is TRBV9 and J is TRBJ2-1, with TRBD2 as a possible D gene (5 bases). The germline CDR1 and CDR2 sequences are SGDLS and YYNGEE. CDR3 length: 15 amino acids. The germline V and J ends were trimmed by 4 bases and 7 bases, with 18 bases remaining between them. The CDR3 nucleotides are TGTGCCAGCAGCATCACTAGTGGGGATAGGAATGAGCAGTTCTTC. This codes for CASSITSGDRNEQFF.